The 32 T cell receptor beta chains given below trace back to one sample, sequenced in a study of T cells in Graves' hyperthyroidism and ophthalmopathy (dated by TCRdb to between 2018 and 2021). Library prep was done by multiplex PCR. TCRdb records Illumina HiSeq 2000 as the sequencer. The TCR beta CDR3 regions were amplified from the RNA transcripts. The first round of RT-PCR for the TCR CDR3 was performed with the HTBI primer set and the Qiagen OneStep RT-PCR kit. In-frame beta chains were kept once TCRdb had trimmed the public reads at Q25 with fastp and called clones with MiXCR. Each entry merges the rows of one CDR3 protein and shows their most common DNA and genes. Recorded for this sample are 400,000 to 550,000 distinct CDR3 sequences; roughly a quarter of them occurred a single time. The ten largest clones represent over 9% of the sample. The sample comprised blood. All receptors come from a woman in her thirties with Graves' ophthalmopathy.

The chain is built from TRBV6-5 and TRBJ1-6; 7 nucleotides align to TRBD1. V lost 5 bases and J lost 7; bases outside the gene matches: 8. Germline V gene sequence: CDR1 MNHEY, CDR2 SVGAGI. The length of the CDR3 is 15 residues. CDR3 sequence: CASSHRDSANSPLHF. DNA of the CDR3: TGTGCCAGCAGTCACCGGGACAGTGCCAATTCACCCCTCCACTTT.

In its sample, this clonotype was seen many times. The V call is TRBV4-3, the J call TRBJ1-2; 8 bases match TRBD1. J gave up 8 bases and V 1 base, and 6 bases lay outside the gene matches. In germline, CDR1 is LGHNA, CDR2 YSLEER. This CDR3 has 14 residues. The CDR3 region is CASSQGQGAEGYTF. CDR3 bases: TGCGCCAGCAGCCAAGGCCAGGGGGCGGAAGGCTACACCTTC.

This clonotype showed up many times. The V call is TRBV6-1, the J call TRBJ1-1; D is unresolved. V lost 3 bases and J lost 0, with 8 bases in between. Germline CDR1 MNHNS, CDR2 SASEGT. The CDR3 totals 14 residues. The CDR3 loop is CASSDVLLNTEAFF. CDR3 coding DNA: TGTGCCAGCAGTGATGTCCTCTTGAACACTGAAGCTTTCTTT.

This clonotype was detected many times. The chain couples TRBV6-5 to TRBJ1-1; D gene uncertain. The CDR3 length is 13 residues. The V end was cut by 9 bases, the J end by 0 bases, with 11 bases between. Germline V CDR1 and CDR2: MNHEY, SVGAGI. The CDR3 is CASYNTLNTEAFF. The CDR3 DNA sequence: TGTGCCAGTTACAACACCTTGAACACTGAAGCTTTCTTT.

The chain recombines TRBV20-1 with TRBJ2-7, with no clear D. Germline CDR1 DFQATT, CDR2 SNEGSKA (reference sequence). The CDR3 contains 14 residues. Trimming left V 1 base short and J 5 bases short, with 15 bases between. CDR3 region: CSARGEVGSDEQYF. In DNA form, the CDR3 reads TGCAGTGCTAGAGGTGAGGTCGGTTCGGACGAGCAGTACTTC.

This clonotype appeared a single time. V gene TRBV28 combines with J gene TRBJ2-7; 7 nucleotides line up with TRBD1. V lost 6 bases to trimming and J lost 7 bases; unmatched junction nucleotides: 12. The CDR3 is 14 amino acids. Per germline, CDR1 MDHEN and CDR2 SYDVKM. CDR3 region: CASRETGSGEEQYF. CDR3 nucleotides: TGTGCCAGCAGGGAGACAGGGAGCGGAGAAGAGCAGTACTTC.

This clonotype appeared many times. The rearrangement links TRBV2 to TRBJ1-1; D may be TRBD1 (6 bases). The CDR3 is made up of 14 amino acids. Trimming took 5 bases from V and 4 from J, leaving 14 bases between them. Germline CDR1 and CDR2: SNHLY and FYNNEI. The CDR3 is CASSRQQGSTEAFF. The DNA of the CDR3 is TGTGCCAGCAGTCGTCAACAGGGATCCACTGAAGCTTTCTTT.

Ten or more counts support this clonotype. The chain links TRBV7-2 to TRBJ1-1; D ambiguous. The CDR3 loop spans 11 amino acids. The V and J ends lost 6 bases and 5 bases respectively, with 7 bases between them. Germline V lookup: CDR1 SGHTA, CDR2 FQGNSA. The CDR3 reads CASRSVTEAFF. CDR3 coding DNA: TGTGCCAGCAGGTCGGTGACTGAAGCTTTCTTT.

The gene calls are TRBV7-9 and TRBJ1-3, with a possible D match to TRBD1 (6 bases). The germline gives CDR1 SEHNR, CDR2 FQNEAQ (reference sequence). This CDR3 contains 14 residues. V was cut by 2 bases and J by 7 bases, with 12 bases left in between. CDR3 loop: CASSLTIGGNTIYF. CDR3 coding DNA: TGTGCCAGCAGCTTAACCATAGGGGGGAACACCATATATTTT. The full variable domain, its missing parts supplied by reference TRBV7-9 and TRBJ1-3, is DTGVSQNPRHKITKRGQNVTFRCDPISEHNRLYWYRQTLGQGPEFLTYFQNEAQLEKSRLLSDRFSAERPKGSFSTLEIQRTEQGDSAMYLCASSLTIGGNTIYFGEGSWLTVV.

The CDR3 region is CASREQGGYEQYF. The CDR3 DNA sequence: TGTGCCAGCAGAGAACAGGGGGGCTACGAGCAGTACTTC. The genes are TRBV7-3 and TRBJ2-7; TRBD1 matches at 8 bases. The germline V gene encodes CDR1 SGHTA and CDR2 FQGTGA. Trimming cost V 6 bases and J 3 bases; bases outside gene matches: 4. The CDR3 totals 13 residues.

Regarding this clonotype: With a much larger clone just one base away, this may be a read error. This rearrangement joins TRBV24-1 to TRBJ2-2, with D perhaps matching TRBD2 (5 bases). The germline CDR1 and CDR2 sequences are KGHDR and SFDVKD. The CDR3 is made up of 15 amino acids. The DNA of the CDR3 is TGTGCCACCAGTGTTAAGGGAATGAACACCGGGGAGCTGTGTTTT. Translated, it gives CATSVKGMNTGELCF.

This chain links TRBV6-1 with TRBJ1-1, with unresolved D. The CDR3 is 12 amino acids. Trimming removed 8 bases from V and 0 bases from J, with 7 bases in between. The germline CDR1 and CDR2 sequences are MNHNS and SASEGT. The DNA for the CDR3 is TGTGCCAGCGGGCTGTTGAACACTGAAGCTTTCTTT. It yields the protein CASGLLNTEAFF.

In its sample, this clonotype was seen many times. The V and J genes are TRBV19 and TRBJ1-1; D is perhaps TRBD1 (6 bases). The germline gives CDR1 LNHDA, CDR2 SQIVND (reference sequence). The V and J ends lost 9 bases and 0 bases respectively, with 11 bases between them. The CDR3 has 13 residues. Here the CDR3 DNA reads TGTGCCAGCGGACAGCAAATGAACACTGAAGCTTTCTTT. Its translation is CASGQQMNTEAFF.

This clonotype was detected a few times. The chain links TRBV3-1 to TRBJ1-3, with 10 bases fitting TRBD1. Looked up from germline, CDR1 is LGHDT and CDR2 is YNNKEL (reference sequence). The CDR3 is made up of 15 amino acids. V shed 5 bases, J shed 4 bases, and the junction held 5 bases outside the gene matches. CDR3 amino acids: CASSDRGPGGNTIYF. CDR3 DNA sequence: TGTGCCAGCAGCGACAGGGGGCCGGGAGGAAACACCATATATTTT.

This clonotype has just a few counts. This could be a read error, since a much larger clone is one nucleotide away. This chain joins TRBV20-1 and TRBJ2-5, with D perhaps matching TRBD2 (6 bases). V lost 3 bases to trimming and J lost 5 bases, with 16 bases between them. The CDR3 length is 14 residues. CDR1 is DFQATT and CDR2 is SNEGSKA in the germline V gene (reference sequence). CDR3 sequence: CSASFLEGMETQYF. CDR3 DNA: TGCAGTGCTAGTTTTTTGGAGGGGATGGAGACCCAGTACTTC.

There are many counts of this clonotype. This rearrangement joins TRBV29-1 to TRBJ2-7; no clear D gene. CDR3 size: 12 residues. V shed 3 bases and J shed 2 bases, with 8 bases lying between them. Germline V gene sequence: CDR1 SQVTM, CDR2 ANQGSEA. This CDR3 is CSVDTGAYEQYF. CDR3 sequence (DNA): TGCAGCGTTGACACGGGCGCCTACGAGCAGTACTTC.

This clonotype was seen at least ten times. The chain is built from TRBV30 and TRBJ2-7; D is uncertain. V dropped 5 bases and J dropped 4 bases, with 18 bases sitting between them. CDR1 GTSNPN and CDR2 SVGIG come from the germline V gene (reference sequence). The CDR3 length is 14 residues. CDR3 amino acids: CAWANRVTAYEQYF. CDR3 DNA sequence: TGTGCCTGGGCTAACCGGGTCACCGCTTACGAGCAGTACTTC.

This sequence joins TRBV27 and TRBJ1-5; tentatively, D is TRBD1 (5 bases). The CDR3 contains 14 residues. V was clipped by 3 bases and J by 6 bases, with 12 bases between them. The germline CDR1 and CDR2 sequences are MNHEY and SMNVEV (reference sequence). CDR3 sequence: CASSFRGVGQPQHF. DNA for the CDR3: TGTGCCAGCAGTTTCCGGGGGGTAGGTCAGCCCCAGCATTTT.

This clonotype appeared many times. The chain is built from TRBV6-5 and TRBJ2-7; 11 nucleotides line up with TRBD1. This CDR3 contains 16 residues. Per the germline V gene, CDR1 is MNHEY and CDR2 is SVGAGI. V lost 0 bases, J lost 2 bases, and 3 bases stayed unmatched. CDR3 bases: TGTGCCAGCAGTTACTCAGGGGGACAGGGGGCCTACGAGCAGTACTTC. Protein product: CASSYSGGQGAYEQYF.

At least ten counts were recorded for this clonotype. The chain links TRBV4-1 to TRBJ1-2; possible D gene TRBD1, 5 bases. The CDR3 is 14 amino acids. The V end lost 2 bases, the J end lost 4 bases, and 11 bases lay between the germline ends. Germline V gene sequence: CDR1 MGHRA, CDR2 YSYEKL. The CDR3 region has the DNA TGCGCCAGCAGCCAACCCAGACAGATCTATGGCTACACCTTC. It specifies CASSQPRQIYGYTF.

The CDR3 DNA is TGTGCCATCAGTGAGTCGGCACTAGCTGGCACAGATACGCAGTATTTT. Its translation is CAISESALAGTDTQYF. The chain recombines TRBV10-3 with TRBJ2-3, with D possibly matching TRBD2 (6 bases). V was shortened by 0 bases and J by 1 base, with 11 bases between the two germline ends. Germline V gene data show CDR1 as ENHRY and CDR2 as SYGVKD. CDR3 length: 16 amino acids.

The chain uses TRBV10-3 and TRBJ1-1; 8 bases map to TRBD1. The V segment lost 4 bases and the J segment 3 bases; nucleotides outside the gene matches: 4. Germline V gene sequence: CDR1 ENHRY, CDR2 SYGVKD. The CDR3 has 14 amino acids. For the CDR3, the DNA is TGTGCCATCAGTGGCCTGACAGGGGACACTGAAGCTTTCTTT. It yields the protein CAISGLTGDTEAFF.

The V and J genes are TRBV6-1 and TRBJ2-5; tentatively, D is TRBD1 (5 bases). The CDR3 runs 14 residues. The ends were cut back, 5 bases at V and 7 bases at J, with 17 bases in the middle. The germline CDR1 and CDR2 sequences are MNHNS and SASEGT. In DNA form, the CDR3 reads TGTGCCAGCAGTCCCACCGCGTCGCAGGGGACCCAGTACTTC. Residues: CASSPTASQGTQYF.

About this clonotype: At one end the junction does not follow the germline gene, possibly because of a read error. The V and J genes are TRBV6-1 and TRBJ2-7; D unresolved. The CDR3 runs to 14 residues. CDR1 and CDR2 (germline): MNHNS, SASEGT. CDR3 protein: CASRDTVGTGDQHF. The CDR3 DNA is TGTGCCAGCAGAGATACAGTGGGTACGGGCGATCAGCACTTC.

This sequence joins TRBV2 and TRBJ1-1, with D perhaps TRBD1 (5 bases). Germline values: CDR1 SNHLY, CDR2 FYNNEI. The CDR3 has 13 residues. V shed 7 bases and J shed 4 bases, with 13 bases lying between them. CDR3 protein: CASNLEGSTEAFF. CDR3 sequence (DNA): TGTGCCAGCAATCTGGAGGGGAGCACTGAAGCTTTCTTT. The complete variable domain, with remaining parts taken from reference TRBV2 and TRBJ1-1, reads EPEVTQTPSHQVTQMGQEVILRCVPISNHLYFYWYRQILGQKVEFLVSFYNNEISEKSEIFDDQFSVERPDGSNFTLKIRSTKLEDSAMYFCASNLEGSTEAFFGQGTRLTVV.

The table lists this clonotype with many counts. The rearrangement links TRBV12-3 or TRBV12-4 to TRBJ1-2; TRBD1 matches 7 bases. This CDR3 contains 16 residues. V was clipped by 6 bases and J by 3 bases; unmatched bases: 13. The DNA for the CDR3 is TGTGCCAGCAGCCCCGACAGGGAGTACTTTCACTATGGCTACACCTTC. Protein sequence: CASSPDREYFHYGYTF.

This sequence joins TRBV18 and TRBJ1-1; 7 bases agree with TRBD1. The ends lost 2 bases at V and 0 bases at J; junction bases unmatched: 12. The CDR3 consists of 18 residues. CDR1 and CDR2 from the germline V gene are KGHSH and LQKENI. The CDR3 DNA follows: TGTGCCAGCTCACCAAATAGACCGGGACAGTCTATGAACACTGAAGCTTTCTTT. Amino acids: CASSPNRPGQSMNTEAFF.

This clonotype was counted many times. This chain uses TRBV6-5 with TRBJ1-2; 7 nucleotides align to TRBD1. The junction had 4 bases not matched to a gene; V was cut back by 5 bases and J by 4 bases. CDR3 size: 13 residues. Germline V gene data show CDR1 as MNHEY and CDR2 as SVGAGI. The CDR3 is CASSTGEGYGYTF. CDR3 DNA: TGTGCCAGCAGTACAGGGGAGGGCTATGGCTACACCTTC.

This clonotype was seen many times. CDR3 sequence: CASSGDFSSDTQYF. As DNA, the CDR3 is TGTGCCAGCAGTGGGGACTTTTCCTCAGATACGCAGTATTTT. The chain carries TRBV12-3 or TRBV12-4 and TRBJ2-3; possibly TRBD2 for D (6 bases). Between the trimmed V and J ends, which lost 5 bases and 4 bases, there was a span of 13 bases. This CDR3 is built from 14 residues.

This clonotype was observed many times. The V and J genes are TRBV20-1 and TRBJ2-2, with unresolved D. Trimming took 2 bases from V and 0 from J, leaving 16 bases between them. Germline assignment: CDR1 DFQATT and CDR2 SNEGSKA (reference sequence). The CDR3 is made up of 17 amino acids. The CDR3 sequence: CSARNPRTGTNTGELFF. In DNA, the CDR3 is TGCAGTGCTAGAAACCCCAGGACGGGCACGAACACCGGGGAGCTGTTTTTT.

This clonotype has at least ten counts. V and J are TRBV12-3 or TRBV12-4 and TRBJ2-2; D is unclear. With 6 bases removed from V and 2 bases from J, the gap between germline ends came to 7 bases. The CDR3 consists of 13 residues. The chain's CDR3 is CASSLTNTGELFF. CDR3 nucleotide sequence: TGTGCCAGCAGCTTAACAAACACCGGGGAGCTGTTTTTT.

This clonotype has more than one count but fewer than ten. V gene TRBV6-1 combines with J gene TRBJ1-2; D remains ambiguous. The V end was cut by 6 bases, the J end by 0 bases, with 11 bases between. There are 14 residues in the CDR3. CDR1 and CDR2 from the germline V gene are MNHNS and SASEGT. CDR3 loop: CASSRPQSNYGYTF. The CDR3 nucleotides are TGTGCCAGCAGCCGTCCCCAGTCTAACTATGGCTACACCTTC.